The clone carrying this T cell receptor (beta chain) showed up many times. The time point denotes: patch test 2, 6 weeks after DPC sensitization. Specified treatment: therapeutic diphenylcyclopropenone sensitization with weekly scalp DPC. This record comes from a study of human T cells and chemical hapten exposure. TCRdb analysed the RACE reads with MiXCR anew, one entry per CDR3 protein. The sample consists of around 130,000 distinct CDR3 sequences, about 12% of them appearing once. V lost 2 bases and J 4 bases, leaving 6 bases between the germline ends. This CDR3 is built from 14 residues. The germline CDR1 and CDR2 sequences are SGHTA and FQGTGA.

The starting material was whole blood, obtained in connection with sensitization to the hapten diphenylcyclopropenone (DPC). The chain carries TRBV7-3 and TRBJ1-6, with no clear D. This receptor was taken from a woman in her 50s with alopecia areata. Some clones in this sample may be carry-over from other donors' samples. The chain's CDR3 is CASSLGPYNSPLHF. The DNA for the CDR3 is TGTGCCAGCAGCTTAGGCCCTTATAATTCACCCCTCCACTTT.